The T cell receptor beta chain under discussion was sequenced for a study of blood T cell repertoires in COVID-19. Study context: Acute-phase and convalescent COVID-19 samples originated in the United States, Italy and Spain. T cells, B-cell-depleted T cells, or PBMCs supplied cDNA or gDNA.

In the authors' workflow: The authors estimated nucleated cell counts from reference gene primer amplification. Data came from immunoSEQ multiplex PCR; TCRdb stores just in-frame clones and leaves some out. V and J calls and clone size are given by that table; D and trimming were obtained from the DNA. The table has about 280,000 clones, about 83% seen once. Germline V gene data show CDR1 as MGHRA and CDR2 as YSYEKL. The trim removed 1 base at V and 5 bases at J, leaving 11 bases unmatched. The CDR3 has 17 residues. This clone appeared once. The genes are TRBV4-1 and TRBJ2-3; TRBD2 matches at 8 bases. The receptor was derived from a woman aged 45-65 years who had recovered from COVID-19. Sequencing was done on a sample of peripheral blood. CDR3: CASSQVGTGGLGDTQYF. The CDR3 coding sequence is TGCGCCAGCAGCCAAGTCGGAACGGGAGGGTTGGGAGATACGCAGTATTTT.